The 9 T cell receptor beta chains reported below all come from one sample, sequenced in a study of T-cell memory formation after mild COVID-19. TCRdb fed the 5' RACE reads into MiXCR, producing one record per CDR3 protein. The sample has fewer than 700,000 distinct CDR3 sequences, about a fifth seen once. The sample taken for sequencing was PBMCs or a T cell subset sorted from them (not recorded which). All receptors derive from an adult woman who had mild COVID-19 (a few samples of this study predate the infection). Cell type and time point are not known.

This clonotype was observed a handful of times. The V call is TRBV5-6, the J call TRBJ2-2, with 9 bases lining up with TRBD1. J gave up 3 bases and V 5 bases, and 5 bases lay outside the gene matches. Germline loops: CDR1 SGHDT, CDR2 YYEEEE. The CDR3 totals 15 residues. As DNA, the CDR3 is TGTGCCAGCAGTTGGGACAGGGACTACACCGGGGAGCTGTTTTTT. Protein: CASSWDRDYTGELFF.

This clonotype was observed a handful of times. J is TRBJ1-1 and V is TRBV12-3 or TRBV12-4; D uncertain. The CDR3 sequence is 12 residues long. Trimming took off 5 bases at V and 11 bases at J, with 15 bases between the two ends. The CDR3 loop is CASSTPALGAFF. The CDR3 coding sequence is TGTGCCAGCAGTACACCCGCCCTTGGGGCTTTCTTT.

The chain combines TRBV5-4 with TRBJ1-2; 11 positions match TRBD1. The CDR3 consists of 17 residues. Germline V gene data show CDR1 as SGHNT and CDR2 as YYREEE (reference sequence). V dropped 4 bases and J dropped 2; count of bases not matched to a gene: 10. In DNA, the CDR3 is TGTGCCAGCAGCCCCCCGGGACAGGGGGGAAGAAACTATGGCTACACCTTC. Encoded protein: CASSPPGQGGRNYGYTF.

This clonotype was seen a few times. The rearrangement links TRBV7-6 to TRBJ2-3; possible D gene TRBD1, 5 bases. The CDR3 has 15 residues. Germline assignment: CDR1 SGHVS and CDR2 FNYEAQ. V was shortened by 4 bases and J by 3 bases, with 14 bases between the two germline ends. The CDR3 here is CASSSAGSATDTQYF. DNA for the CDR3: TGTGCCAGCAGCTCCGCAGGGTCCGCTACAGATACGCAGTATTTT.

The chain joins TRBV5-1 to TRBJ1-5; D gene ambiguous. The germline V gene has CDR1 SGHRS and CDR2 YFSETQ. Between the trimmed V and J ends, which lost 0 bases and 5 bases, there was a span of 6 bases. The CDR3 is 13 residues long. The CDR3 coding sequence is TGCGCCAGCAGCTTGGCGGCTCATCAGCCCCAGCATTTT. Encoded protein: CASSLAAHQPQHF. Using reference TRBV5-1 and TRBJ1-5 for the parts outside the CDR3, the full variable domain is KAGVTQTPRYLIKTRGQQVTLSCSPISGHRSVSWYQQTPGQGLQFLFEYFSETQRNKGNFPGRFSGRQFSNSRSEMNVSTLELGDSALYLCASSLAAHQPQHFGDGTRLSIL.

A word on this clonotype: Being one base from a much bigger clone, this may be a read error. This rearrangement joins TRBV7-2 to TRBJ2-5, with a tentative D call TRBD1 (5 bases). Germline V gene sequence: CDR1 SGHTA, CDR2 FQGNSA. The CDR3 is made up of 12 amino acids. The CDR3 coding sequence is TGTGCCAGCAGCCAGACAGAAGAGACCAAGTACTTC. It yields the protein CASSQTEETKYF.

J is TRBJ2-7 and V is TRBV18; D possibly corresponds to TRBD2 (5 bases). This CDR3 region has 12 residues. CDR1 is KGHSH and CDR2 is LQKENI in the germline V gene. Between the trimmed V and J ends, which lost 2 bases and 6 bases, there was a span of 8 bases. The CDR3, as DNA: TGTGCCAGCTCACCAGATGAGGGCGAGCAGTACTTC. Protein sequence: CASSPDEGEQYF.

This clonotype came up a few times. The gene calls are TRBV7-8 and TRBJ2-2; TRBD2 agrees at 8 bases. The CDR3 length is 16 residues. After removal of 6 bases from V and 4 bases from J, the junction contained 10 bases not matched to a gene. The V gene's germline CDR1 is SGHVS and CDR2 FQNEAQ. This chain's CDR3 is CASRAPGGLSTGELFF. The CDR3 DNA reads TGTGCCAGCAGAGCGCCGGGAGGGTTAAGCACCGGGGAGCTGTTTTTT. Full variable domain (rest looked up from reference TRBV7-8 and TRBJ2-2): GAGVSQSPRYKVAKRGQDVALRCDPISGHVSLFWYQQALGQGPEFLTYFQNEAQLDKSGLPSDRFFAERPEGSVSTLKIQRTQQEDSAVYLCASRAPGGLSTGELFFGEGSRLTVL.

This clonotype was observed a handful of times. The rearrangement links TRBV6-5 to TRBJ2-5; 7 nucleotides align to TRBD2. Germline V gene lookup returns CDR1 MNHEY and CDR2 SVGAGI. The V segment lost 6 bases and the J segment 4 bases; nucleotides outside the gene matches: 5. The CDR3 has 13 amino acids. The DNA of the CDR3 is TGTGCCAGCAGCCTAGCGGTTGCAGAGACCCAGTACTTC. It encodes CASSLAVAETQYF.